This T cell receptor beta chain came from a study of cytomegalovirus exposure and HLA in healthy donors. At the level of the study: In an earlier analysis, around 120 million unique TCR beta sequences were found from approximately 190 million T cells. Study outcomes and limitations: It was taken for granted in presence/absence analyses that sequencing depth across donors was roughly uniform.

CDR1 and CDR2 from the germline V gene are GTSNPN and SVGIG (reference sequence). The CDR3 length is 13 residues. V was pared by 3 bases and J by 6 bases, with 13 bases between. The PCR ran on 60 Vbeta and 13 Jbeta primers. Measured with immunoSEQ multiplex PCR; TCRdb has only the in-frame clones, and not every one. The table includes 150,000 to 200,000 clones, roughly four fifths detected once. Note on this clone: Its antigen is undetermined.

Input material: PBMCs. This receptor was identified in a man between 45 and 60 years old in good health and CMV-seropositive. The rearrangement uses TRBV30 and TRBJ2-3; D perhaps matches TRBD2 (6 bases). CDR3 sequence: CAWREGGRDTQYF. The CDR3 bases are TGTGCCTGGAGGGAGGGAGGTAGGGATACGCAGTATTTT.